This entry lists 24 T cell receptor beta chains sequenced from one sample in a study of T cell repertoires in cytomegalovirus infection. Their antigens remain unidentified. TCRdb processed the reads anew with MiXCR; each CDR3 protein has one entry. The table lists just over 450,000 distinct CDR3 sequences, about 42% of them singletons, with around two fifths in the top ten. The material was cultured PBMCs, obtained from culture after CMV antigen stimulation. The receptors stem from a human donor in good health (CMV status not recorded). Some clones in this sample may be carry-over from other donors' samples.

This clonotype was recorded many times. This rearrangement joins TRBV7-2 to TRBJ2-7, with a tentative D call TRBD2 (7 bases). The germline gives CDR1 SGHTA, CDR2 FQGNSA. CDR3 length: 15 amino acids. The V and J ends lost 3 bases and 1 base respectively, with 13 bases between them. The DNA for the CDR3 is TGTGCCAGCAGCTTTCGGGGGGCTCAATCCTACGAGCAGTACTTC. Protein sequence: CASSFRGAQSYEQYF.

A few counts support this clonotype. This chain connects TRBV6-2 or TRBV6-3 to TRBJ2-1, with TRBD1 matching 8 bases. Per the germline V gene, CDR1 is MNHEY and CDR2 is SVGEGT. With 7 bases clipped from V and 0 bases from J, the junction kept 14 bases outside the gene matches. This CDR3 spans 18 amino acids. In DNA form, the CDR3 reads TGTGCCAGCAATGACCTACTGCGGACAGGGAGCTCCTACAATGAGCAGTTCTTC. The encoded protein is CASNDLLRTGSSYNEQFF.

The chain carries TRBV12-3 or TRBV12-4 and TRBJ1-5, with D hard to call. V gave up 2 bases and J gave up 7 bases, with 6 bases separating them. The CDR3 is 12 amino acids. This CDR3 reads CASSLHRQPQHF. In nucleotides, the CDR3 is TGTGCCAGCAGTTTACATAGGCAGCCCCAGCATTTT.

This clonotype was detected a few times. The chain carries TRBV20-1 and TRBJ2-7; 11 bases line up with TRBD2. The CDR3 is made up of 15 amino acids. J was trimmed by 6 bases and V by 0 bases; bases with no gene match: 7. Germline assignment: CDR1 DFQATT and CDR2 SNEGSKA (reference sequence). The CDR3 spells CSARDRTSGSSEQYF. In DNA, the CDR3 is TGCAGTGCTAGAGACCGGACTAGCGGGTCGAGCGAGCAGTACTTC.

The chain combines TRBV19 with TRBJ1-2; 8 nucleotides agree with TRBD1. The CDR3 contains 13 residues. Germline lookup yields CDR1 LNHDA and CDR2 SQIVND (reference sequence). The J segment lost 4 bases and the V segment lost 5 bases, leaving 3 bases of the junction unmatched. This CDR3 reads CASSATGGYGYTF. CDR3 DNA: TGTGCCAGTAGTGCAACAGGGGGCTATGGCTACACCTTC.

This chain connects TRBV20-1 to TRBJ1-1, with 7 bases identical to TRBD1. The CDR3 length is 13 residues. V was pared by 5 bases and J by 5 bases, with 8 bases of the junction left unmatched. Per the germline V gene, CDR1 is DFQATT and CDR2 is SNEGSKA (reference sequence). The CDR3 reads CSAWGQFVTEAFF. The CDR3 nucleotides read TGCAGTGCTTGGGGACAGTTTGTGACTGAAGCTTTCTTT.

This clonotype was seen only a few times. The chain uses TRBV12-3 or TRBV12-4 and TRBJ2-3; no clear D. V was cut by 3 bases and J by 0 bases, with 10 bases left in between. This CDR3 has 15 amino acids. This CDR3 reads CASSLDGTSTDTQYF. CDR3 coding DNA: TGTGCCAGCAGTTTGGACGGAACTAGCACAGATACGCAGTATTTT.

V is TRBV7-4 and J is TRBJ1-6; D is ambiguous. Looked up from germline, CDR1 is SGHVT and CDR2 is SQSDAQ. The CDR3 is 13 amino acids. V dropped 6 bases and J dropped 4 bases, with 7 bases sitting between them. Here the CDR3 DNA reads TGTGCCAGCAGGGTGGAATATAATTCACCCCTCCACTTT. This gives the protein CASRVEYNSPLHF.

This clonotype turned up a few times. The CDR3 is CASGDGKRSYEQYF. CDR3 nucleotides: TGTGCCAGCGGGGACGGAAAACGTTCCTACGAGCAGTACTTC. The chain joins TRBV7-6 to TRBJ2-7, with D possibly called TRBD1 or TRBD2 (5 bases each). V lost 8 bases, J lost 1 base, and 15 bases lay in between. CDR1 SGHVS and CDR2 FNYEAQ come from the germline V gene. This CDR3 is 14 amino acids long.

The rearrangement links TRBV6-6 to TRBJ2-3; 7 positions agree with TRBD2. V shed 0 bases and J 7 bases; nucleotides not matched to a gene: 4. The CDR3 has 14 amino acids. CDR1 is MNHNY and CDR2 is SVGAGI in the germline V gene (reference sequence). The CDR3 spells CASSYSLATYTQYF. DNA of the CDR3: TGTGCCAGCAGTTACTCACTAGCGACATATACGCAGTATTTT.

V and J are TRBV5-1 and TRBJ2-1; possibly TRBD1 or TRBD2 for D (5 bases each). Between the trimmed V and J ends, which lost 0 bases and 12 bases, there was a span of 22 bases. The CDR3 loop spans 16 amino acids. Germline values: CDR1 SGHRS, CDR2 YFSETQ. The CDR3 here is CASSLDPGTGSLGQFF. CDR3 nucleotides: TGCGCCAGCAGCTTGGACCCGGGAACAGGCTCCTTGGGGCAGTTCTTC.

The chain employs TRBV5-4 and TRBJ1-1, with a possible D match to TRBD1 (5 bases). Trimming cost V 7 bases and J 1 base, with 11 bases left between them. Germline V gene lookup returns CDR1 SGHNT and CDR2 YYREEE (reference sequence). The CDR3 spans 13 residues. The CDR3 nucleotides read TGTGCCAGCGGGACGGACCCGAACACTGAAGCTTTCTTT. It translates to CASGTDPNTEAFF.

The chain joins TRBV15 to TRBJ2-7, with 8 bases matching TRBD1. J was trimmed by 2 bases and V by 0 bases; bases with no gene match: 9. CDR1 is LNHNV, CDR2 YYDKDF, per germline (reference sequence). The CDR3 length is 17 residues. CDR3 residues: CATSRDSPGQVPYEQYF. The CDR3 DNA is TGTGCCACCAGCAGAGACTCCCCGGGACAGGTGCCCTACGAGCAGTACTTC.

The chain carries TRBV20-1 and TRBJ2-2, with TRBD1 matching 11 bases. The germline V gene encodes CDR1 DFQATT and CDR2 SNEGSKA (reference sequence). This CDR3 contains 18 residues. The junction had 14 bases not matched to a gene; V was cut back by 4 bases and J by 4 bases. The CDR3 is CSANKPSGTGGTTGELFF. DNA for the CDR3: TGCAGTGCTAATAAACCCTCCGGGACAGGGGGGACCACCGGGGAGCTGTTTTTT.

Here the CDR3 DNA reads TGCAGTGCCAAGGCCCCGACTAGCGGGACGAAGGAGCAGTACTTC. Protein sequence: CSAKAPTSGTKEQYF. The chain has TRBV20-1 and TRBJ2-7; 11 bases are shared with TRBD2. The germline CDR1 and CDR2 sequences are DFQATT and SNEGSKA (reference sequence). With 6 bases clipped from V and 7 bases from J, the junction kept 14 bases outside the gene matches. The CDR3 has 15 residues.

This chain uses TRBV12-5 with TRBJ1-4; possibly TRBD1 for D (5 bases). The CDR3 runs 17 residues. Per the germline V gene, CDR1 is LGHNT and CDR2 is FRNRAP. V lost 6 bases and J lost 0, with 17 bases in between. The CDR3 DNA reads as TGTGCTAGTGGACTCTCCGGGACGGTAGCAACTAATGAAAAACTGTTTTTT. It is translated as CASGLSGTVATNEKLFF.

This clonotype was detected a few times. The CDR3 is CASSLFSGLAKNIQYF. The DNA for the CDR3 is TGTGCCAGCAGCTTGTTTAGCGGGTTAGCCAAAAACATTCAGTACTTC. The chain joins TRBV5-5 to TRBJ2-4, with 7 bases that match TRBD2. This CDR3 has 16 amino acids. Trimming took 1 base from V and 0 from J; bases not matched to a gene: 4. The germline gives CDR1 SGHKS, CDR2 YYEKEE (reference sequence).

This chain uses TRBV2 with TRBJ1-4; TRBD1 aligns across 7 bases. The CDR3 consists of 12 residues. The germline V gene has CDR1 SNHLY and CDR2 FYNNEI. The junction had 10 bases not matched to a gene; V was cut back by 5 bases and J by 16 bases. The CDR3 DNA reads TGTGCCAGCAGTCCCGGACAGGAAGATCCGTTTTTT. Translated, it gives CASSPGQEDPFF.

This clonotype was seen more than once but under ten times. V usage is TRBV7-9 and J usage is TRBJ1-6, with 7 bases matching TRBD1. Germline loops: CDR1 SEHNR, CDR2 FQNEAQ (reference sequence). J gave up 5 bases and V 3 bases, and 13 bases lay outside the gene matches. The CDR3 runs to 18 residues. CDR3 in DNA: TGTGCCAGCAGCTTTCGGAAGGGGAGGGGGCAAGATAATTCACCCCTCCACTTT. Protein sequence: CASSFRKGRGQDNSPLHF.

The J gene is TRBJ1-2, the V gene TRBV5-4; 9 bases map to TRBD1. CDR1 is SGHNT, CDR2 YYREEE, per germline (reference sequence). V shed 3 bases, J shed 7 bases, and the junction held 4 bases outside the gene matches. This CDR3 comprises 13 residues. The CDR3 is CASSSGQGGGYTF. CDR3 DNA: TGTGCCAGCAGCTCGGGACAGGGCGGTGGCTACACCTTC.

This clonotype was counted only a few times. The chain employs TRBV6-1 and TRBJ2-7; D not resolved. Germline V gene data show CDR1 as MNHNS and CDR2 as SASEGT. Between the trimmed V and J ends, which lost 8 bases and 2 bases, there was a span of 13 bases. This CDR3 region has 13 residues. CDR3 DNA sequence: TGTGCCAGCCTTCAGAGGATACCCTACGAGCAGTACTTC. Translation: CASLQRIPYEQYF.

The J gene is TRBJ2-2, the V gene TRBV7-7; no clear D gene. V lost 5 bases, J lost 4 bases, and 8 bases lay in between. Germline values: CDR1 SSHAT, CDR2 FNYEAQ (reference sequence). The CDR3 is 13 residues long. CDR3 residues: CASSPDPTGELFF. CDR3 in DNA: TGTGCCAGCAGCCCCGACCCCACCGGGGAGCTGTTTTTT.

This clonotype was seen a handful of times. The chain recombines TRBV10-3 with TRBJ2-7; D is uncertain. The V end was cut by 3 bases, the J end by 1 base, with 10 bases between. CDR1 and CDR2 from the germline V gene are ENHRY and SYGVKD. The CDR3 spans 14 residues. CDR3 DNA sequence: TGTGCCATCAGTGATGGGCGCGTATCCTACGAGCAGTACTTC. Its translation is CAISDGRVSYEQYF.

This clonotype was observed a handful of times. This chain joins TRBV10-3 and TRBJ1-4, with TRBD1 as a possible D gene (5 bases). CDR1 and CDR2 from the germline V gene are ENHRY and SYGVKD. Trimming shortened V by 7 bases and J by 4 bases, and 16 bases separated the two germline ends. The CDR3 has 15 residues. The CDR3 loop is CAIKRDHGVNEKLFF. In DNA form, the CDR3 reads TGTGCCATCAAGAGGGACCATGGGGTTAATGAAAAACTGTTTTTT.